These 14 T cell receptor delta chains share one sample of origin, sequenced in a study of γδ T cells in repeated Plasmodium falciparum infection. Flow sorting of PBMC yielded separate Vgamma9/Vdelta2+ and Vdelta2-negative gammadelta T cell populations for bulk repertoire analysis. TCRdb made new clone calls on the multiplex PCR reads using CATT. The table has 45,000 to 60,000 delta-chain clones, 1.9% seen once. Specimen: gamma-delta T cells from blood. The receptors derive from a pool of human donors (malaria-infected and uninfected, not separated).

In the case of this clone: The TCRdb protein comes from a much larger clone and disagrees with this DNA's translation at residue 13, likely due to a read error; the protein given here is derived from the DNA. Called V gene: TRDV3; the J gene was not called; the table's D call, TRDD3, has no DNA check behind it. The CDR3 spans 14 residues. Per germline, CDR1 TVYSNPD and CDR2 GDNSRS (reference sequence). CDR3 bases: TGTGCCGAAATTTCGCTGGGGGATACCGATAAACTCACCTTT. Translating gives CAEISLGDTDKLTF.

This clone was counted at least ten times. TCRdb assigns this DNA the protein of a much larger clone, which departs from its translation at residue 6; this likely reflects a read error, and the protein shown comes from translating the DNA. The chain couples TRDV2 to TRDJ1; possible D gene TRDD3, 5 bases. As TCRdb names no J gene, one was assigned here on the basis of a DNA match to germline. V lost 0 bases and J lost 0, with 13 bases in between. Germline CDR1 reads GEAIGNYY; CDR2 reads EKD. The CDR3 runs 16 residues. CDR3 protein: CACDTAGASYTDKLIF. The CDR3 DNA is TGTGCCTGTGACACCGCGGGGGCCTCGTACACCGATAAACTCATCTTT.

The J segment was not called; the V segment is TRDV1; TRDD3, the D gene given by the table, was not confirmed from the DNA. Germline V gene sequence: CDR1 TSWWSYY, CDR2 QGS. This CDR3 contains 25 residues. This chain's CDR3 is CALGEPLLLGGIPPHPLLYIDNLIF. DNA of the CDR3: TGTGCTCTTGGGGAACCCCTCCTCTTAGGGGGGATTCCCCCCCATCCTCTCTTGTACATCGATAATCTCATCTTT.

In the case of this clone: The protein in TCRdb stems from a much larger clone and differs at residue 8 from this DNA's translation, likely a read error; here the protein is translated from the DNA. The genes are TRDV2 and TRDJ1; 8 bases line up with TRDD3. V trimming: 1 base; J trimming: 0 bases; junction bases outside the gene matches: 9. Germline CDR1 and CDR2: GEAIGNYY and EKD. The CDR3 spans 17 residues. The CDR3, as DNA: TGTGCCTGTGACACTCTGGGGGAAACTTCGTACACCGATAAACTCATCTTT. Protein sequence: CACDTLGETSYTDKLIF.

Remarks on this clone: The protein in TCRdb stems from a much larger clone and differs at residue 18 from this DNA's translation, likely a read error; here the protein is translated from the DNA. The V gene is TRDV1, the J gene TRDJ1; 11 bases are a match to TRDD3. As TCRdb names no J gene, one was assigned here on the basis of a DNA match to germline. The trim removed 3 bases at V and 7 bases at J, leaving 31 bases unmatched. CDR1 is TSWWSYY and CDR2 is QGS in the germline V gene. CDR3 length equals 23 residues. The CDR3 DNA sequence: TGTGCTCTTGGGGACGAACCCGGTATCCTACGTCCCCCCTACTGGGGGATAGGTTCTAAACTCATCTTT. Encoded protein: CALGDEPGILRPPYWGIGSKLIF.

This clone was seen many times. The amino acid sequence in TCRdb belongs to a much larger clone and departs from this DNA's translation at residue 8, likely a sequencing read error; the sequence shown is translated from the DNA. The V gene is TRDV1, the J gene TRDJ1, with 12 bases aligning to TRDD3. The J gene, left out of TCRdb, was set here by checking the DNA against germline. The CDR3 consists of 20 residues. Germline assignment: CDR1 TSWWSYY and CDR2 QGS. Trimming at V came to 2 bases and at J to 0 bases, leaving 13 bases not matched to a gene. For the CDR3, the DNA is TGTGCTCTTGGGGAAGGTCTATCGTACTGGGGGATACCGTACACCGATAAACTCATCTTT. Amino acids: CALGEGLSYWGIPYTDKLIF.

This clone was picked up many times. It differs at one base from a far larger clone, so likely a read error. Other DNA sequences in this sample translate to the same CDR3. V and J are TRDV3 and TRDJ1; 9 bases are a match to TRDD2. Germline V gives CDR1 TVYSNPD, CDR2 GDNSRS (reference sequence). Trimming took 1 base from V and 3 from J; bases not matched to a gene: 21. The CDR3 length is 19 residues. In DNA form, the CDR3 reads TGTGCCTTTAAGGAAGGGCCCGAGAGCCTTCCTACGAGGTCCGATAAACTCATCTTT. It yields the protein CAFKEGPESLPTRSDKLIF.

Comment on this clone: The amino acid sequence in TCRdb belongs to a much larger clone and departs from this DNA's translation at residue 3, likely a sequencing read error; the sequence shown is translated from the DNA. V usage is TRDV2 and J usage is TRDJ1; 8 bases align to TRDD3. Matching the DNA to germline supplied the J gene, which TCRdb does not give. This CDR3 is built from 17 residues. The germline V gene has CDR1 GEAIGNYY and CDR2 EKD. The CDR3, as DNA: TGTGCCCGTGACCCCGTACTGGGGGTCCCGTACACCGATAAACTCATCTTT. It codes for CARDPVLGVPYTDKLIF.

On this clone: A read error likely explains why the TCRdb protein, taken from a much larger clone, differs from this DNA's translation at residue 10; the protein shown is translated from the DNA. The V call is TRDV2, the J call TRDJ1; D possibly corresponds to TRDD3 (6 bases). Deletions cut 7 bases from V and 6 bases from J, with 26 bases between. Germline CDR1 and CDR2: GEAIGNYY and EKD. This CDR3 is 16 amino acids long. CDR3 amino acids: CAWPIPVHWANHKLIF. CDR3 coding DNA: TGTGCCTGGCCCATTCCTGTCCACTGGGCCAATCATAAACTCATCTTT.

Only a few counts were recorded for this clone. The protein TCRdb gives is from a much larger clone and does not agree with this DNA's translation at residue 15, likely a read error; the protein shown here comes from the DNA. A V gene of TRDV3 was called, but no J gene was assigned; the table calls TRDD3, which could not be checked here. The CDR3 spans 16 residues. Per the germline V gene, CDR1 is TVYSNPD and CDR2 is GDNSRS (reference sequence). The CDR3 region has the DNA TGTGCCTCTAATCCTAGCTGGGATAGGAGTCCCGATAAACTCACCTTT. This sequence encodes CASNPSWDRSPDKLTF.

This clone was observed a handful of times. A far larger clone is off by one base, so a read error is likely. The sample contains more than one DNA sequence encoding this CDR3. CDR3 residues: CACDTVIPYSDWGIGTNYTDKLIF. In nucleotides, the CDR3 is TGTGCCTGTGACACCGTAATCCCTTACTCAGACTGGGGGATAGGAACGAATTACACCGATAAACTCATCTTT. The rearrangement joins TRDV2 to TRDJ1, with 11 bases matching TRDD3. The J gene, missing from TCRdb, was assigned here through DNA to germline matching. CDR3 length: 24 amino acids. Looked up from germline, CDR1 is GEAIGNYY and CDR2 is EKD. The V gene end was trimmed by 0 bases and the J gene end by 0 bases; junction bases not matched to a gene: 26.

For this clone: The mismatch at residue 18 between this DNA's translation and the TCRdb protein of a much larger clone likely reflects a read error; the protein shown is translated from the DNA. V and J are TRDV1 and TRDJ1, with TRDD3 as a possible D gene (5 bases). The V gene's germline CDR1 is TSWWSYY and CDR2 QGS. This CDR3 has 22 residues. The CDR3 DNA reads TGTGCTCTTGGGGGACTGCCGGCGCCCGCTATATTAGGGGGCTTTATCCCCGAAAAACTCATCTTT. Translation: CALGGLPAPAILGGFIPEKLIF.

Turning to this clone: It is likely a read error: a sequence one base away is far more abundant. Other DNA sequences in the sample encode the same CDR3. The V gene is TRDV1, the J gene TRDJ1; 8 bases are shared with TRDD2. TCRdb lists no J gene, so it was determined here by aligning the DNA to germline. Germline-derived CDR1 and CDR2 are TSWWSYY and QGS. The CDR3 runs 23 residues. The junction had 25 bases not matched to a gene; V was cut back by 0 bases and J by 1 base. The CDR3 here is CALGELRTFLLLGPLIGTDKLIF. In nucleotides, the CDR3 is TGTGCTCTTGGGGAACTTCGGACCTTCCTATTATTGGGGCCCTTAATAGGCACCGATAAACTCATCTTT.

Note on this clone: For this DNA, TCRdb reports the protein of a much larger clone, which diverges at residue 7, most likely from a read error; the protein presented here is translated directly from the DNA. The chain employs TRDV1 and TRDJ1, with TRDD3 identical over 12 bases. Because TCRdb records no J gene, it was assigned here through a match of the DNA to germline. This CDR3 region has 23 residues. The germline CDR1 and CDR2 sequences are TSWWSYY and QGS. J lost 0 bases, V lost 1 base, and 21 bases had no gene match. CDR3 loop: CALGERAPPSSGGYAPYTDKLIF. The CDR3, as DNA: TGTGCTCTTGGGGAACGGGCCCCGCCTTCGTCTGGGGGATACGCTCCCTACACCGATAAACTCATCTTT.